The source of this T cell receptor beta chain is a study of blood T cell repertoires in COVID-19. At the level of the study: T cells, B-cell-depleted T cells, or PBMCs provided the cDNA or gDNA that served as material.

This clone came up a few times. Authors' analysis steps: Reference gene primers were amplified, and this amplification served to estimate nucleated cell counts. Sequencing used immunoSEQ multiplex PCR; TCRdb keeps in-frame clones, though not all of them. V and J calls and clone size are as listed in that table; D and trimming were resolved from the DNA. The sample yields some 20,000 clones, around 86% seen once. The CDR3 extends over 15 amino acids. V shed 1 base and J shed 6 bases, with 16 bases lying between them. Germline values: CDR1 SGHRS, CDR2 YFSETQ. Sequencing input: peripheral blood. This clonotype was obtained from a woman older than 75 with active or convalescent COVID-19. The V and J genes are TRBV5-1 and TRBJ1-2; D is possibly TRBD1 (5 bases). This CDR3 is CASSLWAGKEDGYTF. The CDR3 nucleotides are TGCGCCAGCAGCTTGTGGGCAGGGAAGGAAGATGGCTACACCTTC.